This T cell receptor beta chain originates from a study of cytomegalovirus exposure and HLA in healthy donors. Germline values: CDR1 MNHEY, CDR2 SMNVEV (reference sequence). The J segment lost 13 bases and the V segment lost 2 bases, leaving 8 bases of the junction unmatched. The CDR3 totals 13 residues. 60 Vbeta and 13 Jbeta primers were used in PCR. The protocol was immunoSEQ multiplex PCR, while the TCRdb copy is restricted to in-frame clones and leaves out a portion. This table has around 230,000 clones, 85% appearing once. The sample holds a few counts of this clone. Sequenced sample: PBMCs. The chain combines TRBV27 with TRBJ2-1; TRBD2 aligns across 7 bases. This TCR was sampled from a girl aged 2 to 10 in good health and CMV-seronegative. CDR3 DNA sequence: TGTGCCAGCAGTTTACGCGACGGGGGGATTCAGTTCTTC. Its translation: CASSLRDGGIQFF.